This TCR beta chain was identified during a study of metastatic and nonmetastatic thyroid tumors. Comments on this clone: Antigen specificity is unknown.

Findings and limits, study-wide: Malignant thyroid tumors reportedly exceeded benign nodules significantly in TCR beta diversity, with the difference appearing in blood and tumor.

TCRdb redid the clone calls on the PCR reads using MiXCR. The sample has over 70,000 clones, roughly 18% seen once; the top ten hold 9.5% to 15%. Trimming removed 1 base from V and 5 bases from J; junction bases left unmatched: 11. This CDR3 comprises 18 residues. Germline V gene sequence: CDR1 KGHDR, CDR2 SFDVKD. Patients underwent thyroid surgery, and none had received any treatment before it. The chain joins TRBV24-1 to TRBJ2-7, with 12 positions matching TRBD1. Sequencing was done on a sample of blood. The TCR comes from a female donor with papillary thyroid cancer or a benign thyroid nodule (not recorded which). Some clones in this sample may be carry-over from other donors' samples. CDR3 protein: CATSDFRGGQGAGDEQYV. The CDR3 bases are TGTGCCACCAGTGATTTTCGGGGGGGACAGGGGGCCGGAGACGAGCAGTACGTC.